This T cell receptor beta chain was sequenced in a study of cytomegalovirus exposure and HLA in healthy donors. Findings and limits, study-wide: Reportedly, TCR beta sequences accurately predicted HLA-A and HLA-B alleles in most subjects. Specificity of a few CMV-associated chains for CMV antigens was verified in vitro. In a later analysis, HLA-C alleles had the fewest associated TCRs, DRB1 alleles the most.

Trimming removed 4 bases from V and 3 bases from J; junction bases left unmatched: 7. Germline CDR1 ENHRY, CDR2 SYGVKD. The CDR3 has 15 residues. This PCR relied on a set of 60 Vbeta primers and 13 Jbeta primers. Sequencing used immunoSEQ multiplex PCR; TCRdb keeps in-frame clones, though not all of them. The repertoire holds around 150,000 clones, roughly 86% seen once, with around 0.5% in the top ten. For this clone: Its antigen is still unknown.

The receptor's source is a woman aged 40 to 50 in good health and CMV-seronegative. Sequencing was done on a sample of PBMCs. The rearrangement links TRBV10-3 to TRBJ2-5, with 8 bases matching TRBD1. In nucleotides, the CDR3 is TGTGCCATCAGTGTGTCAGGGGGCGCGGAAGAGACCCAGTACTTC. Protein product: CAISVSGGAEETQYF.